A single sample gave rise to the 19 T cell receptor beta chains below, sequenced in a study of T cells after yellow fever vaccination. TCRdb independently ran MiXCR on the 5' RACE reads; one entry per CDR3 protein. The table records hundreds of thousands of distinct CDR3 sequences, about 12% of them present only once. Source: PBMCs, taken on the day of the yellow fever booster vaccination. The receptors derive from a man aged 25-45 years who received the YFV17D yellow fever vaccine.

This clonotype was seen repeatedly, ten times or more. This rearrangement joins TRBV12-3 or TRBV12-4 to TRBJ1-2; D gene uncertain. The CDR3 length is 12 residues. With 8 bases removed from V and 8 bases from J, the gap between germline ends came to 15 bases. CDR3 region: CASAASTGGYTF. The DNA for the CDR3 is TGTGCCAGCGCCGCCAGCACGGGGGGCTACACCTTC.

This clonotype was seen only a few times. This chain joins TRBV12-3 or TRBV12-4 and TRBJ2-3; 13 bases are a match to TRBD2. The ends lost 4 bases at V and 4 bases at J; junction bases unmatched: 5. This CDR3 contains 16 residues. The CDR3 bases are TGTGCCAGCAGTTCCGGGACTAGCGGGACCCCAGATACGCAGTATTTT. It is translated as CASSSGTSGTPDTQYF.

This clonotype has just a few counts. The chain uses TRBV20-1 and TRBJ2-3; no firm D call. The CDR3 spans 16 residues. The V end lost 5 bases, the J end lost 0 bases, and 18 bases lay between the germline ends. Germline V gene data show CDR1 as DFQATT and CDR2 as SNEGSKA (reference sequence). For the CDR3, the DNA is TGCAGTGCTGTGACACTGGGAAGCTATAGCACAGATACGCAGTATTTT. The encoded protein is CSAVTLGSYSTDTQYF.

A few counts support this clonotype. The CDR3 DNA reads TGCAGTGCTAGAGCCCCGGCCCTGTACGAGCAGTACTTC. The encoded protein is CSARAPALYEQYF. The chain joins TRBV20-1 to TRBJ2-7; D unresolved. V lost 1 base and J lost 4, with 11 bases in between. This CDR3 region has 13 residues. CDR1 is DFQATT, CDR2 SNEGSKA, per germline (reference sequence).

A remark on this clonotype: Germline is not matched at one junction end, which may reflect a read error. This chain connects TRBV20-1 to TRBJ2-5, with TRBD2 identical over 8 bases. The CDR3 has 16 amino acids. Looked up from germline, CDR1 is DFQATT and CDR2 is SNEGSKA (reference sequence). CDR3 residues: CCAREPKGLDLETQYF. The CDR3 DNA follows: TGCTGTGCTAGAGAACCTAAGGGACTAGACTTAGAGACCCAGTACTTC.

The chain has TRBV2 and TRBJ2-5; D unresolved. CDR1 SNHLY and CDR2 FYNNEI come from the germline V gene. This CDR3 is 15 amino acids long. V lost 7 bases to trimming and J lost 5 bases, with 20 bases between them. The CDR3 region has the DNA TGTGCCAGCAACACCGGGCCGCAGAGTTGGGAGACCCAGTACTTC. This translates into CASNTGPQSWETQYF.

V gene TRBV7-2 combines with J gene TRBJ1-1; tentative D call: TRBD1 (5 bases). V lost 2 bases to trimming and J lost 7 bases, with 14 bases between them. CDR3 length: 14 residues. Per germline, CDR1 SGHTA and CDR2 FQGNSA. The CDR3 loop is CASSLSQGQGEAFF. CDR3 sequence (DNA): TGTGCCAGCAGCTTAAGCCAGGGTCAGGGTGAAGCTTTCTTT.

This clonotype was found a few times. The genes are TRBV12-3 or TRBV12-4 and TRBJ2-7; 11 positions agree with TRBD2. V shed 5 bases, J shed 7 bases, and the junction held 7 bases outside the gene matches. The CDR3 spans 14 residues. In DNA, the CDR3 is TGTGCCAGCAGTCATAGCGGGAGGGCCGAGGAGCAGTACTTC. Its translation is CASSHSGRAEEQYF.

The gene calls are TRBV7-2 and TRBJ2-1; the match to TRBD1 covers 10 bases. This CDR3 is built from 15 residues. V lost 5 bases to trimming and J lost 6 bases; unmatched junction nucleotides: 7. Germline lookup yields CDR1 SGHTA and CDR2 FQGNSA. DNA for the CDR3: TGTGCCAGCAGCCGGCCGGGACAGGGGAGCAATGAGCAGTTCTTC. Translating gives CASSRPGQGSNEQFF.

This clonotype was found a few times. V gene TRBV10-3 combines with J gene TRBJ2-5; D is perhaps TRBD1 (5 bases). Per germline, CDR1 ENHRY and CDR2 SYGVKD. The germline V and J ends were trimmed by 0 bases and 2 bases, with 13 bases remaining between them. The CDR3 has 16 amino acids. The CDR3 region is CAISESTTASQETQYF. CDR3 DNA: TGTGCCATCAGTGAGTCGACGACAGCCTCACAAGAGACCCAGTACTTC.

The chain employs TRBV6-1 and TRBJ2-5; 9 bases are a match to TRBD2. Germline V lookup: CDR1 MNHNS, CDR2 SASEGT. This CDR3 has 14 amino acids. The V segment lost 6 bases and the J segment 2 bases; nucleotides outside the gene matches: 4. The chain's CDR3 is CASRRLAEQETQYF. The CDR3, as DNA: TGTGCCAGCAGACGACTAGCGGAACAAGAGACCCAGTACTTC.

This clonotype has only a few counts. The V gene is TRBV7-8, the J gene TRBJ2-1, with 7 bases identical to TRBD2. In germline, CDR1 is SGHVS, CDR2 FQNEAQ. V lost 2 bases to trimming and J lost 0 bases; unmatched junction nucleotides: 10. CDR3 size: 18 residues. CDR3 coding DNA: TGTGCCAGCAGCTTAAAACTAGCGTTCTCAAGCTCCTACAATGAGCAGTTCTTC. This translates into CASSLKLAFSSSYNEQFF.

This clonotype was observed a few times. The chain couples TRBV7-3 to TRBJ2-5; 8 bases line up with TRBD1. The CDR3 runs to 14 residues. V shed 5 bases, J shed 7 bases, and the junction held 9 bases outside the gene matches. In germline, CDR1 is SGHTA, CDR2 FQGTGA. The CDR3 nucleotides read TGTGCCAGCAGCACCTTTGGGACAGGCGGGACCCAGTACTTC. Its protein product is CASSTFGTGGTQYF.

Many counts were recorded for this clonotype. J is TRBJ1-5 and V is TRBV20-1, with D possibly being TRBD1 (5 bases). The germline V gene encodes CDR1 DFQATT and CDR2 SNEGSKA (reference sequence). This CDR3 is 13 amino acids long. V lost 4 bases to trimming and J lost 6 bases, with 13 bases between them. DNA for the CDR3: TGCAGTGCTATTCAGGGTTCGGGTCAGCCCCAGCATTTT. Amino acids: CSAIQGSGQPQHF.

This chain links TRBV12-3 or TRBV12-4 with TRBJ2-7; no firm D call. V gave up 8 bases and J gave up 3 bases, with 14 bases separating them. The CDR3 contains 13 residues. CDR3 sequence: CASSIGGHYEQYF. CDR3 bases: TGTGCCAGCTCGATTGGCGGCCACTACGAGCAGTACTTC.

Details on this clonotype: Possible read error: a much larger clone is one base away. DNA of the CDR3: TGTGCCAGCAGCTTGAGTAACTTGAACACTGAAGCTTTCTTT. This codes for CASSLSNLNTEAFF. The V and J genes are TRBV7-9 and TRBJ1-1; D is undetermined. V lost 3 bases to trimming and J lost 0 bases, with 8 bases between them. This CDR3 comprises 14 residues. Germline assignment: CDR1 SEHNR and CDR2 FQNEAQ (reference sequence).

V is TRBV27 and J is TRBJ2-5, with a tentative D call TRBD2 (6 bases). Germline V gives CDR1 MNHEY, CDR2 SMNVEV (reference sequence). The CDR3 extends over 14 amino acids. V lost 3 bases and J 5 bases, leaving 13 bases between the germline ends. CDR3 DNA: TGTGCCAGCAGTTTTAACGGGAGTCCCGAGACCCAGTACTTC. Encoded protein: CASSFNGSPETQYF.

The chain carries TRBV20-1 and TRBJ2-7, with a tentative D call TRBD2 (7 bases). V was shortened by 1 base and J by 3 bases, with 13 bases between the two germline ends. Germline CDR1 and CDR2: DFQATT and SNEGSKA (reference sequence). The CDR3 runs to 14 residues. The DNA for the CDR3 is TGCAGTGCTAGAGTCGGGGGGCGGTTCTACGAGCAGTACTTC. It yields the protein CSARVGGRFYEQYF.

There are many counts of this clonotype. The chain recombines TRBV27 with TRBJ2-2, with D hard to call. The V and J ends lost 4 bases and 6 bases respectively, with 15 bases between them. The CDR3 is 15 residues long. Germline V gives CDR1 MNHEY, CDR2 SMNVEV (reference sequence). As DNA, the CDR3 is TGTGCCAGCAGTTATTTACAGTCCGGCGCCGGGGAGCTGTTTTTT. It codes for CASSYLQSGAGELFF.